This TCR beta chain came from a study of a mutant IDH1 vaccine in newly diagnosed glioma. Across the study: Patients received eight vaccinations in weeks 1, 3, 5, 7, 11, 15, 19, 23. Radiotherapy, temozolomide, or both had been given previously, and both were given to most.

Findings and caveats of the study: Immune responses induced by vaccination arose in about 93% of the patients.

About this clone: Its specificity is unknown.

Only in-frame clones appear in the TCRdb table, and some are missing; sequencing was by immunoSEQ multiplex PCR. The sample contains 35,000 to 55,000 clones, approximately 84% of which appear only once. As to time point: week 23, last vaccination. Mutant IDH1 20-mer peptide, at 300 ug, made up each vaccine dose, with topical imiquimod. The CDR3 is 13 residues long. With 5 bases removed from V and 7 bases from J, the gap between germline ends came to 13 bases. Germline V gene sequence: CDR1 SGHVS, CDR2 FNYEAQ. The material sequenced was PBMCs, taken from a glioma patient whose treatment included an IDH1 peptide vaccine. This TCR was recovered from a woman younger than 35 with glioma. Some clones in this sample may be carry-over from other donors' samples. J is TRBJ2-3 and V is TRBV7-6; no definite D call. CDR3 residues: CASSPAGRNTQYF. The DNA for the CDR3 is TGTGCCAGCAGCCCCGCCGGACGCAATACGCAGTATTTT.